This T cell receptor (beta chain) is from a study of blood T cell repertoires in COVID-19. Background on the study: The United States, Italy and Spain were the sources of the acute and convalescent COVID-19 samples.

Only one count was recorded for this clone. Sequencing used immunoSEQ multiplex PCR; TCRdb keeps in-frame clones, though not all of them. The sample consists of around 370,000 clones, almost 90% of them appearing once. It was during active infection that Seattle patients were enrolled and then longitudinally followed. Sequenced material: peripheral blood. The clonotype comes from a woman aged 70 to 79 with COVID-19, enrolled during active disease.

CDR3 in amino acids: CAWARSRQETQYF. The CDR3 DNA reads as TGTGCCTGGGCCCGTTCGCGACAAGAGACCCAGTACTTC. The V call is TRBV30, the J call TRBJ2-5; no definite D call. From germline, CDR1 is GTSNPN and CDR2 SVGIG (reference sequence). Deletions cut 5 bases from V and 2 bases from J, with 12 bases between. There are 13 residues in the CDR3.